The T cell receptor (beta chain) under discussion was sequenced for a study of shared clonotypes between healthy human individuals. Sequenced by immunoSEQ multiplex PCR; TCRdb stores in-frame clones only, minus some. The sample consists of just over 2,000,000 clones, about 95% of them appearing once. Germline values: CDR1 SGHTS, CDR2 YDEGEE. This CDR3 has 16 residues. V gave up 1 base and J gave up 4 bases, with 17 bases separating them. General study points: Although depth was large, rarefaction showed that sequencing of the sorted subsets was incomplete.

A note on this clone: Its matching antigen is unknown.

CD8 cells classed as naive were CD45RO-negative and positively selected for CCR7, excluding terminally differentiated effector memory CD45RA+ cells. Sequencing was carried out using naive CD8+ T cells sorted from blood. V gene TRBV5-8 combines with J gene TRBJ1-2; TRBD1 is a possible D gene (5 bases). The origin of this receptor is a man aged 18 to 30 in good health. CDR3 in amino acids: CASSLLSAGTFYGYTF. CDR3 nucleotides: TGTGCCAGCAGCTTGTTGTCTGCAGGGACCTTCTATGGCTACACCTTC.